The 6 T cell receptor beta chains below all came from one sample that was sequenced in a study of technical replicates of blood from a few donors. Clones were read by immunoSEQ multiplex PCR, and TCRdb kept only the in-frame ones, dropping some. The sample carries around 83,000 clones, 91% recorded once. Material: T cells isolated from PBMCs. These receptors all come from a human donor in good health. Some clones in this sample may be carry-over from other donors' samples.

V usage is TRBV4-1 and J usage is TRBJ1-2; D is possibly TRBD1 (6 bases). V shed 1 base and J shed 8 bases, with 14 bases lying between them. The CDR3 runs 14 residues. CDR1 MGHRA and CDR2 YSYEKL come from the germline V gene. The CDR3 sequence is CASSQVTGIQGYTF. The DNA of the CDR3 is TGCGCCAGCAGCCAAGTTACAGGGATTCAAGGCTACACCTTC.

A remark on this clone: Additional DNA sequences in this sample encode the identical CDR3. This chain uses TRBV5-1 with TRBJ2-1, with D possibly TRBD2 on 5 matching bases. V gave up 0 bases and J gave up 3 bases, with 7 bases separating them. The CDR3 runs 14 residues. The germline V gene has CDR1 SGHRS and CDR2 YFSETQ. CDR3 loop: CASSLGGGYNEQFF. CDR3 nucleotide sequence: TGCGCCAGCAGCTTGGGTGGAGGCTACAATGAGCAGTTCTTC.

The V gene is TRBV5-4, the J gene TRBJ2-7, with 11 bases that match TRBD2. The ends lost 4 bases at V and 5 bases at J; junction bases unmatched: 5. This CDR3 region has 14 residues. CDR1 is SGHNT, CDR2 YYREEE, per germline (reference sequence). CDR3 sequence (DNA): TGTGCCAGCAGCGACACTAGCGGGAGCCACGAGCAGTACTTC. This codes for CASSDTSGSHEQYF.

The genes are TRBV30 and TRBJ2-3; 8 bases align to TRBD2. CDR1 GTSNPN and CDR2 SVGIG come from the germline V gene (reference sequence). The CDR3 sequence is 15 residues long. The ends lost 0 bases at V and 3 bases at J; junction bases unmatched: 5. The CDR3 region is CAWSVLAGSTDTQYF. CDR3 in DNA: TGTGCCTGGAGTGTATTAGCGGGATCTACAGATACGCAGTATTTT.

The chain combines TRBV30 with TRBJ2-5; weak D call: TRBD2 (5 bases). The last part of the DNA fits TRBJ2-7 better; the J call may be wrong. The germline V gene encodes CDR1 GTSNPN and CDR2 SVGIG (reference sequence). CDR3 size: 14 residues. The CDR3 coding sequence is TGTGCCTGGAGTGACAGACGGGACTCCTACGAGCAGTACTTC. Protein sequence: CAWSDRRDSYEQYF.

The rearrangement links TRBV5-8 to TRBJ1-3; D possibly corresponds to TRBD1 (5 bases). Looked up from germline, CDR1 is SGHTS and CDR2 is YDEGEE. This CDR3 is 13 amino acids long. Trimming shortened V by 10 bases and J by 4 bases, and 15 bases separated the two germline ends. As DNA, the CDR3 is TGTGCCTTCACTTGGGACTACGGAAACACCATATATTTT. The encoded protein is CAFTWDYGNTIYF.